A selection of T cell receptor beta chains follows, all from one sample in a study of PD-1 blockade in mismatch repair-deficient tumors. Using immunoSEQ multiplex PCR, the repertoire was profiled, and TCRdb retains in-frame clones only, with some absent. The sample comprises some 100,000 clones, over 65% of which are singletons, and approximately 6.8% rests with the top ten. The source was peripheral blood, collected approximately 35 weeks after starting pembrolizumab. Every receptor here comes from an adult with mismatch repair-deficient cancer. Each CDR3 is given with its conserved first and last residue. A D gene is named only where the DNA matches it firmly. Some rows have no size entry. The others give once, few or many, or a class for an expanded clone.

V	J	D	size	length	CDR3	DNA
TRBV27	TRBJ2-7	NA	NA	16	CASSLSGVWISREQYF	TGTGCCAGCAGTTTATCGGGGGTTTGGATTAGTAGGGAGCAGTACTTC
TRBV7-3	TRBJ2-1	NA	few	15	CASSRSGRWDNEQFF	TGTGCCAGCAGTCGAAGCGGGCGATGGGACAATGAGCAGTTCTTC
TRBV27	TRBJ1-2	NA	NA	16	CASRPGPTNYYGGYTF	TGTGCCAGCAGGCCGGGACCAACGAATTACTATGGAGGCTACACCTTC
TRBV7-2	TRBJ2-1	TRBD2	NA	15	CASSTGTSGSNEQFF	TGTGCCAGCAGCACTGGGACTAGCGGGAGTAATGAGCAGTTCTTC
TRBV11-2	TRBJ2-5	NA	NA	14	CASSLDLYQETQYF	TGTGCCAGCAGCTTAGATCTGTACCAAGAGACCCAGTACTTC
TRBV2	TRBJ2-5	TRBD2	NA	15	CASSGVSGSKKTQYF	TGTGCCAGCAGTGGCGTCAGCGGGAGTAAAAAGACCCAGTACTTC
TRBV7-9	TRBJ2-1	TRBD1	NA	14	CASSSGQVDNEQFF	TGTGCCAGCAGCTCCGGACAGGTTGACAATGAGCAGTTCTTC
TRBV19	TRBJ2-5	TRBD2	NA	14	CASSITSGRETQYF	TGTGCCAGTAGTATTACTAGCGGGAGAGAGACCCAGTACTTC
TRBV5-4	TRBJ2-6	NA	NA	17	CASSLLVGGSGANVLTF	TGTGCCAGCAGCTTGTTGGTCGGGGGTTCTGGGGCCAACGTCCTGACTTTC
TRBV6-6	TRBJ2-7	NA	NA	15	CASNRPGFSSYEQYF	TGTGCCAGCAACCGCCCAGGGTTCTCGTCCTACGAGCAGTACTTC
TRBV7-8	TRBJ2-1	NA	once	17	CASSLGPRTDTYNEQFF	TGTGCCAGCAGCTTAGGGCCCAGAACAGATACGTACAATGAGCAGTTCTTC
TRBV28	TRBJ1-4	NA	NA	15	CASSALDGNNEKLFF	TGTGCCAGCAGTGCCCTTGACGGTAATAATGAAAAACTGTTTTTT
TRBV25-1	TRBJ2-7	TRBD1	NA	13	CASSDDRGYEQYF	TGTGCCAGCAGTGACGACAGGGGTTACGAGCAGTACTTC
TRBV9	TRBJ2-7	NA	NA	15	CASSSGVTTLRGQYF	TGTGCCAGCAGCTCAGGAGTTACTACCCTACGAGGGCAGTACTTC
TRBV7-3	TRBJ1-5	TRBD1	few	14	CASSLGGGGQPQHF	TGTGCCAGCAGCTTAGGAGGGGGCGGTCAGCCCCAGCATTTT
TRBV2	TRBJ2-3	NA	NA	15	CASSERPPGADTQYF	TGTGCCAGCAGTGAACGTCCTCCGGGGGCAGATACGCAGTATTTT
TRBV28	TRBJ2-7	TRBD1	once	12	CASQTGDYEQYF	TGTGCCAGTCAGACAGGGGACTACGAGCAGTACTTC
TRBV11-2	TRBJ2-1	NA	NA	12	CASSEHTGQQFF	TGTGCCAGCAGCGAGCACACCGGCCAGCAGTTCTTC
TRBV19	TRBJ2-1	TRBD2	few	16	CASSPPSGRIYNEQFF	TGTGCCAGTAGCCCCCCTAGCGGGAGGATCTACAATGAGCAGTTCTTC
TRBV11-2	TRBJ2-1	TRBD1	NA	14	CASSLGQGDNEQFF	TGTGCCAGCAGCTTAGGACAGGGAGACAATGAGCAGTTCTTC
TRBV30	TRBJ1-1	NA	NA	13	CAWSKTPNTEAFF	TGTGCCTGGAGTAAAACACCGAACACTGAAGCTTTCTTT
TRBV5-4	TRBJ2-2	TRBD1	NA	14	CASSSVQGAGELFF	TGTGCCAGCAGCTCCGTACAGGGGGCCGGGGAGCTGTTTTTT
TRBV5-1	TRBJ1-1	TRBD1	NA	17	CASSWTPGQGASTEAFF	TGCGCCAGCAGCTGGACGCCGGGACAGGGGGCAAGCACTGAAGCTTTCTTT
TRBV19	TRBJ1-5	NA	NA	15	CASSVLRDSDQPQHF	TGTGCCAGTAGTGTTCTCCGGGACTCCGATCAGCCCCAGCATTTT
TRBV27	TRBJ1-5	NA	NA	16	CASSLRGDQVNQPQHF	TGTGCCAGCAGTTTAAGGGGGGACCAAGTCAATCAGCCCCAGCATTTT
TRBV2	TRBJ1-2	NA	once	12	CASSVLDYGYTF	TGTGCCAGCAGTGTATTAGACTATGGCTACACCTTC
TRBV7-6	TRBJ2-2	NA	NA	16	CASSLGGGAGTGELFF	TGTGCCAGCAGCTTAGGGGGGGGCGCGGGCACCGGGGAGCTGTTTTTT
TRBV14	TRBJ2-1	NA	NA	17	CASSQDSRRGPYNEQFF	TGTGCCAGCAGCCAAGATTCGAGGAGGGGTCCCTACAATGAGCAGTTCTTC
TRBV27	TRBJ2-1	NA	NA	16	CASRAELGLAYNEQFF	TGTGCCAGCAGGGCAGAACTGGGCTTGGCCTACAATGAGCAGTTCTTC
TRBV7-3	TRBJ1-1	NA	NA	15	CASSLNSARNTEAFF	TGTGCCAGCAGCTTAAATTCAGCCCGGAACACTGAAGCTTTCTTT
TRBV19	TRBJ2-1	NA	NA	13	CASSILGLNEQFF	TGTGCCAGTAGTATCCTGGGACTTAATGAGCAGTTCTTC
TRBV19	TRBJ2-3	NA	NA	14	CASSIRAGTDTQYF	TGTGCCAGTAGTATACGGGCAGGGACAGATACGCAGTATTTT
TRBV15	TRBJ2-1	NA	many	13	CATSRDDRRAFVF	TGTGCCACCAGCAGAGATGATCGGAGGGCCTTCGTCTTC
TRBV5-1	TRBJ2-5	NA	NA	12	CASSLSEETQYF	TGCGCCAGCAGCTTGTCCGAAGAGACCCAGTACTTC
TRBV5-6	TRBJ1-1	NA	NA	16	CASSFVVADKNTEAFF	TGTGCCAGCAGCTTTGTCGTGGCAGACAAGAACACTGAAGCTTTCTTT
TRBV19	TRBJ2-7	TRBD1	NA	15	CASSTLDRVNHEQYF	TGTGCCAGTAGTACCTTGGACAGGGTCAACCACGAGCAGTACTTC
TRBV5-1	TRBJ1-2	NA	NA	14	CASSNRTANYGYTF	TGCGCCAGCAGCAACCGGACAGCTAACTATGGCTACACCTTC
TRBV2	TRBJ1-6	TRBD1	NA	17	CASSEYGQGVLNSPLHF	TGTGCCAGCAGTGAATATGGACAGGGTGTCCTTAATTCACCCCTCCACTTT
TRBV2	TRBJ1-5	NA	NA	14	CASRADSLNQPQHF	TGTGCCAGCAGGGCGGACAGCCTCAATCAGCCCCAGCATTTT
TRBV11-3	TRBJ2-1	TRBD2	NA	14	CASSLALAGNEQFF	TGTGCCAGCAGCTTAGCCTTAGCGGGCAATGAGCAGTTCTTC
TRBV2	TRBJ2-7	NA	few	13	CASRADLNYEQYF	TGTGCCAGCAGAGCTGACTTGAACTACGAGCAGTACTTC
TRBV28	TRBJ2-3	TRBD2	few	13	CASSTTSGDTQYF	TGTGCCAGCAGTACGACTAGCGGGGATACGCAGTATTTT
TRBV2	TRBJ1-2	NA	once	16	CASSEALGVLHYGYTF	TGTGCCAGCAGTGAAGCGCTTGGGGTATTGCACTATGGCTACACCTTC